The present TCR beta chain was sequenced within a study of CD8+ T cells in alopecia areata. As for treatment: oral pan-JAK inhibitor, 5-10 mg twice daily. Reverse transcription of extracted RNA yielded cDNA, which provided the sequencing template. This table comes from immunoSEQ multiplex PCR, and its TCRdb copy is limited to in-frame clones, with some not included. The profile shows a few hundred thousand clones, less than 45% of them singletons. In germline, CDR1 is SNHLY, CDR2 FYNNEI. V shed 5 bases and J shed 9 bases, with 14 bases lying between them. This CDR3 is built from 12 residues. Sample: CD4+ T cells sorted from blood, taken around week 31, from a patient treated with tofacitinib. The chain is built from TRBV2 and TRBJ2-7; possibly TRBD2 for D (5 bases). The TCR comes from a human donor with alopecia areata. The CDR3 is CASSRVGGRQYF. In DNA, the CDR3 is TGTGCCAGCAGTAGAGTAGGCGGGCGGCAGTACTTC.